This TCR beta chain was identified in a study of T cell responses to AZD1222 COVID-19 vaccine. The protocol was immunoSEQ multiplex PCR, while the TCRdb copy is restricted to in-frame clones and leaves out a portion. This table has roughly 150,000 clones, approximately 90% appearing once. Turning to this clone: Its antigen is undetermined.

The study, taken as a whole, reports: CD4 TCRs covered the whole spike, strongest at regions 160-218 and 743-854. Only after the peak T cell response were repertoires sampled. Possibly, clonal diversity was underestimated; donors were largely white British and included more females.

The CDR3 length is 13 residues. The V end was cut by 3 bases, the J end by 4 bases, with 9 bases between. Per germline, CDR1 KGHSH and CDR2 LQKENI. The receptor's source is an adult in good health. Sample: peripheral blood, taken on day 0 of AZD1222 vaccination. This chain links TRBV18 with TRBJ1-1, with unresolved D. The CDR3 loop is CASSPSGITEAFF. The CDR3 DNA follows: TGTGCCAGCTCACCGTCTGGTATCACTGAAGCTTTCTTT. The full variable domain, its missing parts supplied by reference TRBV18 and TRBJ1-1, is NAGVMQNPRHLVRRRGQEARLRCSPMKGHSHVYWYRQLPEEGLKFMVYLQKENIIDESGMPKERFSAEFPKEGPSILRIQQVVRGDSAAYFCASSPSGITEAFFGQGTRLTVV.